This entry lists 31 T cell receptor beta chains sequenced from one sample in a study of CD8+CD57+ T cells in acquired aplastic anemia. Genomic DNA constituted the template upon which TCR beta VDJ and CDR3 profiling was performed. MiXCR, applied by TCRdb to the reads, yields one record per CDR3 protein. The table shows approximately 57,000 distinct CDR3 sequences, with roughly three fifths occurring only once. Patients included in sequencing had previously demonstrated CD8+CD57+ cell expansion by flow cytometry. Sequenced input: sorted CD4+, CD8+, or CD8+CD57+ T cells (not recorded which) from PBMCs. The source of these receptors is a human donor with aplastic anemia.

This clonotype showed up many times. CDR3 nucleotide sequence: TGTGCCAGCAGGGAGACGGTTGCGAACACTGAAGCTTTCTTT. Amino acids: CASRETVANTEAFF. The chain is built from TRBV6-1 and TRBJ1-1; D unclear. Trimming took off 6 bases at V and 1 base at J, with 12 bases between the two ends. The CDR3 loop spans 14 amino acids. Per the germline V gene, CDR1 is MNHNS and CDR2 is SASEGT.

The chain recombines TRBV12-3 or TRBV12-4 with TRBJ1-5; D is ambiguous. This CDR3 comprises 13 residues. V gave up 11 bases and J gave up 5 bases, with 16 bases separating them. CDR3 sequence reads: CAGGQEMDQPQHF. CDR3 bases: TGTGCCGGCGGGCAGGAGATGGATCAGCCCCAGCATTTT.

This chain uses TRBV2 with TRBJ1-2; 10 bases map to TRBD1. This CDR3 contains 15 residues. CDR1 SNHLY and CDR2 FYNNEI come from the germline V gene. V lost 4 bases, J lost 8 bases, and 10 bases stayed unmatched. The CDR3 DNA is TGTGCCAGCAGTGGAATCCGACAGGGGGCGAGAGGCTACACCTTC. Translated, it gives CASSGIRQGARGYTF.

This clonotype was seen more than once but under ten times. For the CDR3, the DNA is TGTGCCAGCAGCGGAGGCTACGAGCAGTACGTC. This encodes CASSGGYEQYV. The genes are TRBV2 and TRBJ2-7; TRBD2 might be the D (5 bases). V lost 6 bases, J lost 3 bases, and 6 bases lay in between. This CDR3 is 11 amino acids long. Germline CDR1 and CDR2: SNHLY and FYNNEI.

CDR3 amino acids: CASTLGDGNQPQHF. The CDR3 nucleotides read TGTGCCAGCACCCTAGGGGACGGCAATCAGCCCCAGCATTTT. The chain combines TRBV2 with TRBJ1-5; D may be TRBD1 (5 bases). Trimming took 7 bases from V and 2 from J, leaving 12 bases between them. CDR3 length equals 14 residues. From germline, CDR1 is SNHLY and CDR2 FYNNEI.

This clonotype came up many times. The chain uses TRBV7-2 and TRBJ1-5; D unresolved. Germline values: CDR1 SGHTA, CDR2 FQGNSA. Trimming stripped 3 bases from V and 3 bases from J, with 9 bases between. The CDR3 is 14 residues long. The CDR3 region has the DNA TGTGCCAGCAGCTTGGGCGGATTCAATCAGCCCCAGCATTTT. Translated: CASSLGGFNQPQHF. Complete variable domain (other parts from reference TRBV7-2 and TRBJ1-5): GAGVSQSPSNKVTEKGKDVELRCDPISGHTALYWYRQSLGQGLEFLIYFQGNSAPDKSGLPSDRFSAERTGGSVSTLTIQRTQQEDSAVYLCASSLGGFNQPQHFGDGTRLSIL.

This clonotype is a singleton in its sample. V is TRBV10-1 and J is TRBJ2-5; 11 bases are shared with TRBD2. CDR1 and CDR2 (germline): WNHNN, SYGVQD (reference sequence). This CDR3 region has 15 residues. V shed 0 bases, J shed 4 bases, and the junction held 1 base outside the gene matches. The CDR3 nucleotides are TGCGCCAGCAGTGAGTCCGGACTAGCGGGAGAGACCCAGTACTTC. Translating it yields CASSESGLAGETQYF.

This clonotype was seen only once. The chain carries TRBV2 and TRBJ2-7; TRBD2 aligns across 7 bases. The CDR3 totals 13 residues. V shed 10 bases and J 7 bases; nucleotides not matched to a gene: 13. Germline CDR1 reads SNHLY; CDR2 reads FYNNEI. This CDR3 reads CATSVGRSREQYV. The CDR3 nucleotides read TGTGCCACCTCAGTCGGGAGGTCGAGGGAGCAGTACGTC.

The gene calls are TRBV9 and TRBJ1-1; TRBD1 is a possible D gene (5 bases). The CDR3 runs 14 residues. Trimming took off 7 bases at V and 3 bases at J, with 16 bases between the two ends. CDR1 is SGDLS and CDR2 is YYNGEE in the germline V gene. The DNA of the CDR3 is TGTGCCAGCCGACCCTGGGGGGGGTACACTGAAGCTTTCTTT. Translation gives CASRPWGGYTEAFF. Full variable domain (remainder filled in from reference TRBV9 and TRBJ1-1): DSGVTQTPKHLITATGQRVTLRCSPRSGDLSVYWYQQSLDQGLQFLIQYYNGEERAKGNILERFSAQQFPDLHSELNLSSLELGDSALYFCASRPWGGYTEAFFGQGTRLTVV.

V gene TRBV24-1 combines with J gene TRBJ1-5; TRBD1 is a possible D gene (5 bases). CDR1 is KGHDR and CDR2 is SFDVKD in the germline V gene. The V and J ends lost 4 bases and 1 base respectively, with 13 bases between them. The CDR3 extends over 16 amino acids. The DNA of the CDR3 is TGTGCCACCAGTGACAAGAGGGGTTTAAGCAATCAGCCCCAGCATTTT. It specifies CATSDKRGLSNQPQHF.

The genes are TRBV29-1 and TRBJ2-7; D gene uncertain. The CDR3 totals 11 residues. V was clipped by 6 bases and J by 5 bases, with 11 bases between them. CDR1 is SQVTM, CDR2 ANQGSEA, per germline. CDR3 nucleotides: TGCAGCGTAAGGGTCGAGGACGAGCAGTACTTC. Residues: CSVRVEDEQYF.

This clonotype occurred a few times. Here the CDR3 DNA reads TGTGCCAGCAGTCGCCTCGGGAGCAATTCACCCCTCCACTTT. This sequence encodes CASSRLGSNSPLHF. This sequence joins TRBV2 and TRBJ1-6; D remains ambiguous. Trimming stripped 5 bases from V and 7 bases from J, with 12 bases between. The CDR3 runs 14 residues. Germline CDR1 and CDR2: SNHLY and FYNNEI.

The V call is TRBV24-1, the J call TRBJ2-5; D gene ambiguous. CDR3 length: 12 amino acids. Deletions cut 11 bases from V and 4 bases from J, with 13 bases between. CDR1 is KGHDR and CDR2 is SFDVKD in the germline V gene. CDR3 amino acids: CASSSARETQYF. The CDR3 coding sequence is TGTGCCAGCAGCTCCGCTCGAGAGACCCAGTACTTC.

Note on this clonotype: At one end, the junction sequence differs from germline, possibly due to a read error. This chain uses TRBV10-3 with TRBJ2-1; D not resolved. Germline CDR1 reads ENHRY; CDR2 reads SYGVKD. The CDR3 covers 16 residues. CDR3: CASSYLGYRSYNEQFF. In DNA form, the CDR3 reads TGTGCCAGCAGTTACTTGGGCTACCGCTCCTACAATGAGCAGTTCTTC.

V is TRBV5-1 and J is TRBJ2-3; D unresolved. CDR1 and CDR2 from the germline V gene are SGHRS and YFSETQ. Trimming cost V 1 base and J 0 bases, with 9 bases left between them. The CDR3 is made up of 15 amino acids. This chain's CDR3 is CASSLYFASTDTQYF. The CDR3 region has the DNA TGCGCCAGCAGCTTGTACTTCGCTAGCACAGATACGCAGTATTTT.

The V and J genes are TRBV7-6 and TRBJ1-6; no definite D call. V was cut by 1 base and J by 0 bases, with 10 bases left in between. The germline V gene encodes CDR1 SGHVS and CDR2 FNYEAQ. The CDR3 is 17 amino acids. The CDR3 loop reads CASSLGTASSYNSPLHF. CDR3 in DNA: TGTGCCAGCAGCTTAGGGACGGCTAGCTCCTATAATTCACCCCTCCACTTT.

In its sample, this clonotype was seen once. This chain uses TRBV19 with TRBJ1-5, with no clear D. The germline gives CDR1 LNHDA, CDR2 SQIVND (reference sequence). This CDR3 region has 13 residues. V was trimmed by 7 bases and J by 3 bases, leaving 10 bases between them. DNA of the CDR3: TGTGCCAGTACAGACGGTTTCAATCAGCCCCAGCATTTT. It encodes CASTDGFNQPQHF.

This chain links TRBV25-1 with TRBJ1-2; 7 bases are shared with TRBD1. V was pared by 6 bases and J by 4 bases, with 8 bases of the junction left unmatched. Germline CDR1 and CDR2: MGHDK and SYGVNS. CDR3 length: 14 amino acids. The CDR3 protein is CASRGTAASYGYTF. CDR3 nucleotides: TGTGCCAGCAGGGGGACAGCAGCCTCCTATGGCTACACCTTC.

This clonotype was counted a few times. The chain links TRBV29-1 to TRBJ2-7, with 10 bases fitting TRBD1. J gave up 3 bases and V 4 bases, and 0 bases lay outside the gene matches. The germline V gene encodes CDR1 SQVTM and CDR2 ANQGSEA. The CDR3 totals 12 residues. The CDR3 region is CSVGDRGYEQYF. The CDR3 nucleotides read TGCAGCGTTGGGGACAGGGGCTACGAGCAGTACTTC.

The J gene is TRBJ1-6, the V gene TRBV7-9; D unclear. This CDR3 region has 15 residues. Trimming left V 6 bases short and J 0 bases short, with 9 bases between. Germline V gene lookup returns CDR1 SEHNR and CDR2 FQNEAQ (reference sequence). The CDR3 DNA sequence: TGTGCCAGCAGTCGAGAGAGCTCCTATAATTCACCCCTCCACTTT. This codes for CASSRESSYNSPLHF.

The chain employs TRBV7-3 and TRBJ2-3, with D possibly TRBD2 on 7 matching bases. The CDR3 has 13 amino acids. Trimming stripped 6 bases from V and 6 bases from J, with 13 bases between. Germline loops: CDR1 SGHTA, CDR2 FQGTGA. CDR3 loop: CASSGGARDTQYF. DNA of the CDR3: TGTGCCAGCAGTGGGGGGGCGAGGGATACGCAGTATTTT.

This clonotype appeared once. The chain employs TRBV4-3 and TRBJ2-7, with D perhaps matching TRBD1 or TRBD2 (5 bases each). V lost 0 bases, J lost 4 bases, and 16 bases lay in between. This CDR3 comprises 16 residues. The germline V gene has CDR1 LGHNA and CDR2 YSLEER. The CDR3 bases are TGCGCCAGCAGCCAAGAAGCCGGGACCGTCGCGTACGAGCAGTACTTC. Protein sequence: CASSQEAGTVAYEQYF.

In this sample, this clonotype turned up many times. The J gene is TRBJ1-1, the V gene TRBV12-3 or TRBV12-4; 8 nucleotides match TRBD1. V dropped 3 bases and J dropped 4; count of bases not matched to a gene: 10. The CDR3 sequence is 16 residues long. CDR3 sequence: CASSFPFRGRTTEAFF. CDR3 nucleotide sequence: TGTGCCAGCAGTTTCCCCTTCAGGGGGCGCACCACTGAAGCTTTCTTT.

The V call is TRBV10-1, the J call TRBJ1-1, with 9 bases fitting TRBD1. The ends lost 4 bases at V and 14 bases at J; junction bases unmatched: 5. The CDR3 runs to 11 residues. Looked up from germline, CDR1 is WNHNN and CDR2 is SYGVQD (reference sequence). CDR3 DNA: TGCGCCAGCAGTGGGACAGGGGAGGACTTCTTT. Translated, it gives CASSGTGEDFF.

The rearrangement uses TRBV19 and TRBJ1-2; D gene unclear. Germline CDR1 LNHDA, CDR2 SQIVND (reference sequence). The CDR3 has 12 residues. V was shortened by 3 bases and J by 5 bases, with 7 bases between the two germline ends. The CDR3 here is CASSIWEYGYTF. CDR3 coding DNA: TGTGCCAGTAGTATCTGGGAGTATGGCTACACCTTC.

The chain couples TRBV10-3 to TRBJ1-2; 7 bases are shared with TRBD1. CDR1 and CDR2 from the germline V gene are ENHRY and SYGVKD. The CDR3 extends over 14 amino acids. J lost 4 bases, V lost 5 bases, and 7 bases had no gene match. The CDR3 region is CAISSQGGGYGYTF. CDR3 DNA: TGTGCCATCAGTTCGCAGGGGGGGGGCTATGGCTACACCTTC.

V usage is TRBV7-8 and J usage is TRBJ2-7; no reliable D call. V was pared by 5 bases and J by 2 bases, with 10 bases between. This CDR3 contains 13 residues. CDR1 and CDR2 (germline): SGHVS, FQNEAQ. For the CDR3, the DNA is TGTGCCAGCAGCCTCACTCCCGCCTACGAGCAGTACTTC. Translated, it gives CASSLTPAYEQYF. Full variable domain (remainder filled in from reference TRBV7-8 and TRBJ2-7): GAGVSQSPRYKVAKRGQDVALRCDPISGHVSLFWYQQALGQGPEFLTYFQNEAQLDKSGLPSDRFFAERPEGSVSTLKIQRTQQEDSAVYLCASSLTPAYEQYFGPGTRLTVT.

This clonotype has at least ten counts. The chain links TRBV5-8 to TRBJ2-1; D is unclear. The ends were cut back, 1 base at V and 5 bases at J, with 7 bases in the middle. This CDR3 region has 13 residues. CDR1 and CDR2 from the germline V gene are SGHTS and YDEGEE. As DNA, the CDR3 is TGTGCCAGCAGCTTGCAAGGGAACAATGAGCAGTTCTTC. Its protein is CASSLQGNNEQFF. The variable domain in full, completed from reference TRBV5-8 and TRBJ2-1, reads EAGVTQSPTHLIKTRGQQATLRCSPISGHTSVYWYQQALGLGLQFLLWYDEGEERNRGNFPPRFSGRQFPNYSSELNVNALELEDSALYLCASSLQGNNEQFFGPGTRLTVL.

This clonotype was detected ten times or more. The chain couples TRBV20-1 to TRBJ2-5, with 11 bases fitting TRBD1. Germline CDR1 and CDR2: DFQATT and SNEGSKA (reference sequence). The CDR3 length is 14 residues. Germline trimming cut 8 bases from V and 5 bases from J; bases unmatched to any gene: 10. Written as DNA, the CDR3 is TGCAGTTCAATTCCGGGACAGGGGGAGGAGACCCAGTACTTC. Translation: CSSIPGQGEETQYF.

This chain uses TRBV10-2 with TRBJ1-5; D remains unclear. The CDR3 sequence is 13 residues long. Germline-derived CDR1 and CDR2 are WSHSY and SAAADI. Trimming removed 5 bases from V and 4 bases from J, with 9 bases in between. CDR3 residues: CASSRGINQPQHF. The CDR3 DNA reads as TGCGCCAGCAGTCGAGGGATTAATCAGCCCCAGCATTTT.

The CDR3 sequence: CASSDWRQGPTEAFF. CDR3 bases: TGTGCCAGCAGTGACTGGAGACAGGGGCCTACGGAAGCTTTCTTT. The J gene is TRBJ1-1, the V gene TRBV25-1; 8 nucleotides align to TRBD1. Germline V lookup: CDR1 MGHDK, CDR2 SYGVNS. The junction had 11 bases not matched to a gene; V was cut back by 3 bases and J by 8 bases. The CDR3 contains 15 residues.